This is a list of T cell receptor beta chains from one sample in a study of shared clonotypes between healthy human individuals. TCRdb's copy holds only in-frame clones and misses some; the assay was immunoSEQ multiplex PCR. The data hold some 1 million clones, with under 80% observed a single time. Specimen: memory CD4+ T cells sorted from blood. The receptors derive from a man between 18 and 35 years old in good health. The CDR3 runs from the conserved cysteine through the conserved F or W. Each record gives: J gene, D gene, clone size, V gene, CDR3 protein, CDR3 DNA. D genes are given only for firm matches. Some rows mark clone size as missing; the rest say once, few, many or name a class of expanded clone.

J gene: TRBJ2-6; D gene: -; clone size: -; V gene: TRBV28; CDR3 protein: CASSLPGANVLTF; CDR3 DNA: TGTGCCAGCAGCCTTCCTGGGGCCAACGTCCTGACTTTC
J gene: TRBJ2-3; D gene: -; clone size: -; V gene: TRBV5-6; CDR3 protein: CASSPKTRLVGTQYF; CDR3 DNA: TGTGCCAGCAGCCCCAAGACAAGGCTGGTGGGTACGCAGTATTTT
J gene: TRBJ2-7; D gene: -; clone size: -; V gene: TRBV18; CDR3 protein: CASSLTLESSYEQYF; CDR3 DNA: TGTGCCAGCTCCCTCACGCTGGAGAGCTCCTACGAGCAGTACTTC
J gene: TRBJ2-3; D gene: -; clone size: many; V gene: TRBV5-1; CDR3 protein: CASSTDSGTDTQYF; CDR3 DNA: TGCGCCAGCAGCACGGACTCGGGCACAGATACGCAGTATTTT
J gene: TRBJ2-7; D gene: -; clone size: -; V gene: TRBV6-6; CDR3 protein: CASSYSGGSSYEQYF; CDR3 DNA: TGTGCCAGCAGTTACTCCGGTGGAAGCTCCTACGAGCAGTACTTC
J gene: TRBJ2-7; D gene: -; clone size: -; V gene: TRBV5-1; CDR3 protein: CASSLAAAYEQYF; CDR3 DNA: TGCGCCAGCAGCTTGGCGGCGGCCTACGAGCAGTACTTC
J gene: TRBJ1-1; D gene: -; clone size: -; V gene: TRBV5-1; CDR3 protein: CASRGNTEAFF; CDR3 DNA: TGCGCCAGCCGGGGAAACACTGAAGCTTTCTTT
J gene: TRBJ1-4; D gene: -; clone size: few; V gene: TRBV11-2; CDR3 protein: CASSPEGYQKLFF; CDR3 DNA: TGTGCCAGCAGCCCAGAAGGGTACCAGAAACTGTTTTTT
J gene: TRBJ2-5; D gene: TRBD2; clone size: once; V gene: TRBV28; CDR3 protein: CASSLPSGAVETQYF; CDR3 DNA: TGTGCCAGCAGTTTACCTAGCGGGGCTGTTGAGACCCAGTACTTC
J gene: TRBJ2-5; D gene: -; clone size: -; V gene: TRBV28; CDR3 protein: CASSTGPGTQYF; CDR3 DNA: TGTGCCAGCAGCACGGGGCCAGGGACCCAGTACTTC
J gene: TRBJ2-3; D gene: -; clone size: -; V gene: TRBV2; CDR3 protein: CASSEGARGADTQYF; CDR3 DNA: TGTGCCAGCAGTGAAGGCGCAAGGGGAGCAGATACGCAGTATTTT
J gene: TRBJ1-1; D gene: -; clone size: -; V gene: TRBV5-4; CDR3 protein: CASSLPTGGVLTEAFF; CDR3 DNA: TGTGCCAGCAGCTTGCCCACCGGGGGGGTGCTCACTGAAGCTTTCTTT
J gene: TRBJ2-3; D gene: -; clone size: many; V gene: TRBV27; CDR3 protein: CASSLGFSTDTQYF; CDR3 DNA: TGTGCCAGCAGTTTAGGTTTCTCCACAGATACGCAGTATTTT
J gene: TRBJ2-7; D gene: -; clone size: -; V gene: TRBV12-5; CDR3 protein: CASGFSQTDAYEQYF; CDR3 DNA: TGTGCTAGTGGGTTTTCCCAGACGGACGCCTACGAGCAGTACTTC
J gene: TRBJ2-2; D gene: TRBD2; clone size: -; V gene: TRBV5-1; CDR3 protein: CASSLGTSGTTGELFF; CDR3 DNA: TGCGCCAGCAGCTTGGGGACTAGCGGGACCACCGGGGAGCTGTTTTTT
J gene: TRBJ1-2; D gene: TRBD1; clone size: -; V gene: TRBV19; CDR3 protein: CASSMGQGASAGYGYTF; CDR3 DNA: TGTGCCAGTAGTATGGGACAGGGGGCGAGTGCTGGCTATGGCTACACCTTC
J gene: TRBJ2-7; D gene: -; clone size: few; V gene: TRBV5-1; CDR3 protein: CASSLGAHGAGYEQYF; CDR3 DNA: TGCGCCAGCAGTCTTGGGGCCCACGGGGCCGGGTACGAGCAGTACTTC
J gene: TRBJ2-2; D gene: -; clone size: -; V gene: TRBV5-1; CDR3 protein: CASSPGPTGELFF; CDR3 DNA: TGCGCCAGCAGCCCTGGCCCCACCGGGGAGCTGTTTTTT
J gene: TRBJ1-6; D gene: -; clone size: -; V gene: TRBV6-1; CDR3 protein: CASSEGWGGQVSPLHF; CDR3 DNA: TGTGCCAGCAGTGAGGGGTGGGGGGGGCAGGTTTCACCCCTCCACTTT
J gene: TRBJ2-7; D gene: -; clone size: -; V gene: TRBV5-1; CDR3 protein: CASTFAGAASSYEQYF; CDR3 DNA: TGCGCCAGCACATTCGCCGGGGCGGCGAGCTCCTACGAGCAGTACTTC
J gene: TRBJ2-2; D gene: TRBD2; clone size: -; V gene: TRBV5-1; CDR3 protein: CASSFRTSGTAYTGELFF; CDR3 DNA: TGCGCCAGCAGCTTTAGGACTAGCGGGACAGCTTACACCGGGGAGCTGTTTTTT
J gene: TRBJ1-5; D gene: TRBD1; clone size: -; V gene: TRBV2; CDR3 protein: CASSGQISNQPQHF; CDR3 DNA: TGTGCCAGCTCGGGACAGATCTCTAATCAGCCCCAGCATTTT
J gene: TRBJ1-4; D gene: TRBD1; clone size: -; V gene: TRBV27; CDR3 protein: CASSPRDRGSREKLFF; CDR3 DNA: TGTGCCAGCAGTCCGAGGGACAGGGGGTCAAGAGAAAAACTGTTTTTT
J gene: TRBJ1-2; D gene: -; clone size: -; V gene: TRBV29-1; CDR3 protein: CSVIGGAGYGYTF; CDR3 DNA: TGCAGCGTTATAGGCGGGGCGGGCTATGGCTACACCTTC
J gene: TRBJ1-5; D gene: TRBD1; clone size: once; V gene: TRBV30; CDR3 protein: CAWRGQGFNQPQHF; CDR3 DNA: TGTGCCTGGAGGGGACAGGGATTCAATCAGCCCCAGCATTTT
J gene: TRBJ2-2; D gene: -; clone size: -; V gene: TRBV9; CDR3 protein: CASSSRTVTGELFF; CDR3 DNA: TGTGCCAGCAGCTCTCGGACAGTCACCGGGGAGCTGTTTTTT
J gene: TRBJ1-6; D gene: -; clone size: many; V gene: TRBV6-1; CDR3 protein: CASSDRAGQSPLHF; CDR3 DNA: TGTGCCAGCAGTGATAGGGCAGGACAATCACCCCTCCACTTT
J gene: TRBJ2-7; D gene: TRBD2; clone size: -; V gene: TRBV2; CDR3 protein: CASRTEAGGPYEQYF; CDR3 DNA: TGTGCCAGCCGGACTGAGGCGGGGGGGCCCTACGAGCAGTACTTC
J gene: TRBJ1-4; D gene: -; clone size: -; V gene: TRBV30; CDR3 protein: CAWSKTQRTNEKLFF; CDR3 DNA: TGTGCCTGGTCCAAGACACAGCGAACTAATGAAAAACTGTTTTTT
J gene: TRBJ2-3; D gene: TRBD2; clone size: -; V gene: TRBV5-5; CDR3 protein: CASRRGGLEYSTDTQYF; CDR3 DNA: TGTGCCAGCAGACGCGGGGGGCTAGAATATAGCACAGATACGCAGTATTTT
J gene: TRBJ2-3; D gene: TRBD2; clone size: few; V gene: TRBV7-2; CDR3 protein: CASSYLSGSSTDTQYF; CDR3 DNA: TGTGCCAGCAGCTATCTTAGCGGGTCTAGCACAGATACGCAGTATTTT
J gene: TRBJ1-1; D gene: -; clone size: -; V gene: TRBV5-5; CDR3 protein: CASSFDNEAFF; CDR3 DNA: TGTGCCAGCAGCTTCGATAACGAAGCTTTCTTT
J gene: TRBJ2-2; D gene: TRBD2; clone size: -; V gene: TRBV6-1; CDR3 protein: CASSEAGAGVNTGELFF; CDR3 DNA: TGTGCCAGCAGTGAAGCTGGAGCGGGGGTGAACACCGGGGAGCTGTTTTTT